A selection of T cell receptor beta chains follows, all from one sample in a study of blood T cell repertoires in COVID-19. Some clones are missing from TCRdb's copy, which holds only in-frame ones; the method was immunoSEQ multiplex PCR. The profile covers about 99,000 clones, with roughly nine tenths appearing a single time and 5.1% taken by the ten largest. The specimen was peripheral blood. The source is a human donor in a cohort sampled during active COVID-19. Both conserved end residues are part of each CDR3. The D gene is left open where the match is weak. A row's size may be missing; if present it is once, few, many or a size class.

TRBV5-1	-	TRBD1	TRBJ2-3	TGCGCCAGCAGCCTTCCCCGGGACAGGGGTGATACGCAGTATTTT	CASSLPRDRGDTQYF
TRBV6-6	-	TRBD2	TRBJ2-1	TGTGCCAGCAGTTACTCTAGCGGGAGCTACAATGAGCAGTTCTTC	CASSYSSGSYNEQFF
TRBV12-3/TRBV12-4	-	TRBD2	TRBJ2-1	TGTGCCAGCAGCATGGGGGGGGTCGATGAGCAGTTCTTC	CASSMGGVDEQFF
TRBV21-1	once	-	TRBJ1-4	TGTGCCAGCAGCCTACGGAAGAGGAGGCAGGGGGCGTCGACTAATGAAAAACTGTTTTTT	CASSLRKRRQGASTNEKLFF
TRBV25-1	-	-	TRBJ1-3	TGTGCCAGCAGGAGAAGAATGGGAAACACCATATATTTT	CASRRRMGNTIYF
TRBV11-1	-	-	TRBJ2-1	TGTGCCAGCAGCTCGCAGCGTAGTGAGCAGTTCTTC	CASSSQRSEQFF
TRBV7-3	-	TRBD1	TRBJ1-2	TGTGCCAGCAGCTCCTCAGGGGGCCCCTATGGCTACACCTTC	CASSSSGGPYGYTF
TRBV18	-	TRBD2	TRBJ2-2	TGTGCCAGCTCACCAACTAGCGGGATAAACACCGGGGAGCTGTTTTTT	CASSPTSGINTGELFF
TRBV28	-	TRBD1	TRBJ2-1	TGTGCCAGCACCGCTCGGGGACAGGTTCACAATGAGCAGTTCTTC	CASTARGQVHNEQFF
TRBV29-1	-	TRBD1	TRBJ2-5	TGCAGCGCCAGAACAGGGGGCCGGGAGACCCAGTACTTC	CSARTGGRETQYF
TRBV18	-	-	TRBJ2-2	TGTGCCAGCTCACCACTAGCCCGAGCTCCCACCGGGGAGCTGTTTTTT	CASSPLARAPTGELFF
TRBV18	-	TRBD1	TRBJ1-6	TGTGCCAGCTCATTACGGACAGGGGTCGATTCACCCCTCCACTTT	CASSLRTGVDSPLHF
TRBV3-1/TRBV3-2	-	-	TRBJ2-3	TGTGCCAGCAGCCAATTTAGTCCAGATACGCAGTATTTT	CASSQFSPDTQYF
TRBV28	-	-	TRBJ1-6	TGTGCCGCGTCAGAGACTTATAATTCACCCCTCCACTTT	CAASETYNSPLHF
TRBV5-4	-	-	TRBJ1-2	TGTGCCAGCAGCTTGCCTGGGGGGGGCGCGGGGATAGTCTATGGCTACACCTTC	CASSLPGGGAGIVYGYTF
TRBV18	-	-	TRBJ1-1	TGTGCCAGCTCACCACTAGTATTCCCGGGTCTCAACACTGAAGCTTTCTTT	CASSPLVFPGLNTEAFF
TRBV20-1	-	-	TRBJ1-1	TGCAGTGCTAGAGGCGACAGGTTAGCTTTCTTT	CSARGDRLAFF
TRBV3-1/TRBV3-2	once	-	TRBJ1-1	TGTGCCAGCAGCCTCATCCCCAGGGATCCAACTTTCTTT	CASSLIPRDPTFF
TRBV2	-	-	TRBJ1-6	TGTGCCAGCATAGTCTCCTATAATTCACCCCTCCACTTT	CASIVSYNSPLHF
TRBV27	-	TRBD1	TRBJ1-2	TGTGCCAGCAGACCTAACAGGGGCGAGACTAACTATGGCTACACCTTC	CASRPNRGETNYGYTF
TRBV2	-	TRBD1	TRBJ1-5	TGTGCCAGCAGTGGAGACAGGGGATGGCAGCCCCAGCATTTT	CASSGDRGWQPQHF
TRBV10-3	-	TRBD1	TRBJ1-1	TGTGCCATTGGACAGGGGGGACCGAGCCCTGAAGCTTTCTTT	CAIGQGGPSPEAFF
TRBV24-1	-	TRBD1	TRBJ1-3	TGTGCCACCAGTCGCGGGACAGACTCTGGAAACACCATATATTTT	CATSRGTDSGNTIYF
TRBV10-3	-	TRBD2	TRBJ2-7	TGTGCCATCAGTGAAGTAGGGCTAGCGGGGGTGTCCTACGAGCAGTACTTC	CAISEVGLAGVSYEQYF
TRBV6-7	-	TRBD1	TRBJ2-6	TGTGCCAGCAGTTACGCCTACCTAGGACAGGGGCAATCTGGGGCCAACGTCCTGACTTTC	CASSYAYLGQGQSGANVLTF
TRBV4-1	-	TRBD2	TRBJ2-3	TGCGCCAGCAGCCAAGATCCAAGGACTAGCGGGGGCGGGGGCACAGATACGCAGTATTTT	CASSQDPRTSGGGGTDTQYF
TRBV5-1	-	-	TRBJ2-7	TGCGCCAGCAGCTTGGGCCCCGGGGATGGGTCCTACGAGCAGTACTTC	CASSLGPGDGSYEQYF
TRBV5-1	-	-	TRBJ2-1	TGCGCCAGCAGCTGGGGCTCGGGAGCGTATGACAATGAGCAGTTCTTC	CASSWGSGAYDNEQFF
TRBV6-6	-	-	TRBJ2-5	TGTGCCAGCAGTTACTCGACAGCGTCCGAGACCCAGTACTTC	CASSYSTASETQYF
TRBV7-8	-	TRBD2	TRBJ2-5	TGTGCCAGCAGCTTAGCGACTGGCGGGGGACAAGAGACCCAGTACTTC	CASSLATGGGQETQYF
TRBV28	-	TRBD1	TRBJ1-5	TGTGCCAGCATTCCCCCCGGGACAGGGGCGAGCAATCAGCCCCAGCATTTT	CASIPPGTGASNQPQHF
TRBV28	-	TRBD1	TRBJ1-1	TGTGCCAGCAGCTACTACAGGGGTAACACTGAAGCTTTCTTT	CASSYYRGNTEAFF
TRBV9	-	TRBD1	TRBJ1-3	TGTGCCAGCAGCGTAGGGACAGGAGCCTCTGGAAACACCATATATTTT	CASSVGTGASGNTIYF
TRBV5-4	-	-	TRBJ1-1	TGTGCCAGCAGGTCGCGGGAAAGCACTGAAGCTTTCTTT	CASRSRESTEAFF
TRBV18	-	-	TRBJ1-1	TGTGCCAGCTCACCTCGAGGGGGAGAAGCTTTCTTT	CASSPRGGEAFF
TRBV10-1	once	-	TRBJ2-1	TGCGCCAGACTATCTAGCAATGAGCAGTTCTTC	CARLSSNEQFF
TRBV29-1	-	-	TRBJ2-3	TGCAGCGTCCAGAAGGGCGGGCGCGATACGCAGTATTTT	CSVQKGGRDTQYF
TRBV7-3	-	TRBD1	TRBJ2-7	TGTGCCAGCAGCCCCCTACAGGGGGCCAGAGTCCACGAGCAGTACTTC	CASSPLQGARVHEQYF
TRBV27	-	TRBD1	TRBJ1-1	TGTGCCAGCAGTTGGGGACAGGGTCGGACTGAAGCTTTCTTT	CASSWGQGRTEAFF
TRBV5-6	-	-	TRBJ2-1	TGTGCCAGCAGCCTATATCGGGGGACTCAGAGGACGACGCATGAGCAGTTCTTC	CASSLYRGTQRTTHEQFF
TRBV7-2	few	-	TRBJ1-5	TGTGCCAGCAGCCAAGGGGCTGCCCAGCCCCAGCATTTT	CASSQGAAQPQHF
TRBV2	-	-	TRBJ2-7	TGTGCCAGCAGTGAAGGTCAGGTTTACGAGCAGTACTTC	CASSEGQVYEQYF
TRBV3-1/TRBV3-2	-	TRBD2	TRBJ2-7	TGTGCCAGCAGCCCGGGGGGGCCCCCCTACGAGCAGTACTTC	CASSPGGPPYEQYF
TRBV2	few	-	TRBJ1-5	TGTGCCAGCAGGAACATGGTCTTTCAGCCCCAGCATTTT	CASRNMVFQPQHF
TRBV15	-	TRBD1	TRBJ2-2	TGTGCCACCAGCAGACCGGGACAGGAAAACACCGGGGAGCTGTTTTTT	CATSRPGQENTGELFF
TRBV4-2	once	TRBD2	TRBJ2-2	TGTGCCAGCAGCCAAGAGCCAGCGGGGGGCGCGAACACCGGGGAGCTGTTTTTT	CASSQEPAGGANTGELFF
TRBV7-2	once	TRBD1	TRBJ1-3	TGTGCCAGCAGCGAGGACAGGGCTAGAAACACCATATATTTT	CASSEDRARNTIYF
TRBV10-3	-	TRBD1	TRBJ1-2	TGTGCCATCAGACCGACAGGGACGTTCTATGGCTACACCTTC	CAIRPTGTFYGYTF
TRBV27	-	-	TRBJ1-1	TGTGCCAGCAGACAAAACACTGAAGCTTTCTTT	CASRQNTEAFF